This T cell receptor beta chain is drawn from a study of CD8+ T cells in alopecia areata. At the level of the study: After 6 to 18 months of tofacitinib, follow-up continued 6 months off drug.

Study observations and caveats: When scalp samples are sequenced, resident alphabeta T cells of normal skin are also captured.

cDNA serving as the sequencing template came from extracted, reverse transcribed RNA. Data came from immunoSEQ multiplex PCR; TCRdb stores just in-frame clones and leaves some out. The sample holds about 14,000 clones, about 60% seen once. J gave up 2 bases and V 6 bases, and 16 bases lay outside the gene matches. The CDR3 is 17 amino acids. CDR1 and CDR2 (germline): MNHEY, SMNVEV (reference sequence). Alopecia areata patients provided lesional scalp punch biopsies and peripheral blood, both collected for the study. This clone was seen a handful of times. As yet, its antigen is unknown. The sequence came from a human donor with alopecia areata. The specimen was skin, collected at week 0. This chain links TRBV27 with TRBJ2-7; the match to TRBD1 covers 7 bases. CDR3 protein: CASSPNGLGQLTYEQYF. The DNA for the CDR3 is TGTGCCAGCAGCCCAAACGGACTGGGACAGCTAACCTACGAGCAGTACTTC.